A single TCR beta chain is shown here with its context. The antigen is unknown. The record originates from a study of cytomegalovirus exposure and HLA in healthy donors. Study-wide results and caveats: Later analysis suggested links between common viral pathogens and several top significant clusters. A previous analysis found most TCR beta V segments productive roughly 87% or roughly 30% of the time. TCR beta chains numbering some 160 were designated cytomegalovirus-associated.

The PCR was carried out with 60 Vbeta primers and 13 Jbeta primers. Sequencing used immunoSEQ multiplex PCR; TCRdb keeps in-frame clones, though not all of them. The repertoire has about 190,000 clones, approximately 82% of them found once; the top ten carry roughly 10%. Germline CDR1 and CDR2: SSHAT and FNYEAQ (reference sequence). The CDR3 loop spans 14 amino acids. Losses at the gene ends were 5 bases for V and 1 base for J; bases not matched to a gene: 5. The genes are TRBV7-7 and TRBJ2-7; TRBD1 matches 7 bases. The source is a woman aged 50 to 60 in good health and CMV-seropositive. The sequencing input was PBMCs. CDR3 sequence reads: CASSPRQGSYEQYF. In DNA, the CDR3 is TGTGCCAGCAGCCCCCGACAGGGATCCTACGAGCAGTACTTC.